This T cell receptor beta chain is drawn from a study of graft-versus-host responses after intestinal transplantation. Across the whole study: Anti-thymocyte globulin induction preceded about 3 years of tacrolimus and steroid maintenance in all recipients.

The repertoire was sequenced with immunoSEQ multiplex PCR; TCRdb's copy has only in-frame clones and lacks some. The profile shows 80,000 to 100,000 clones, about 88% of them singletons. The study's findings and limits: Clonal ratios of graft-versus-host to host-versus-graft in allografts were high for patients exhibiting graft-donor T cell macrochimerism. Recipient marrow contained GvH clones, some of which appeared first in ileum or blood. Circulating GvH clones peaking coincided with falling HvG clones soon after transplant.

The CDR3 extends over 17 amino acids. Unmatched junction bases numbered 14, after V lost 3 bases and J lost 6 bases. Per the germline V gene, CDR1 is MGHRA and CDR2 is YSYEKL. This clone was counted once. Antigen specificity is unknown. Sequencing was performed on unstimulated CD4+ T cells sorted from spleen or lymph node cells, taken before intestinal transplant. This TCR was sampled from a human donor who received an intestinal transplant. The V call is TRBV4-1, the J call TRBJ1-2; TRBD1 aligns across 9 bases. CDR3 sequence: CASSHTSHRDRAHGYTF. The CDR3 region has the DNA TGCGCCAGCAGCCACACCTCCCACCGGGACAGGGCCCATGGCTACACCTTC.